The rows below give T cell receptor beta chains drawn from one sample of a study of blood T cell repertoires in COVID-19. TCRdb's copy holds only in-frame clones and misses some; the assay was immunoSEQ multiplex PCR. The repertoire holds some 310,000 clones, with over 75% as singletons. The sample consisted of peripheral blood. These receptors were obtained from a man aged 50 or older with active or convalescent COVID-19. CDR3s include the opening cysteine and the closing phenylalanine or tryptophan. The D gene is left open where the match is weak. Size tells how often a clone was seen (once, few, many) or the class of an expanded clone, and some rows leave it out.

clone_size j_call v_call d_call cdr3_nt cdr3_aa
- TRBJ2-7 TRBV7-9 TRBD2 TGTGCCAGCAGCTTTGGTCCTAGCGGGAATTCCTACGAGCAGTACTTC CASSFGPSGNSYEQYF
few TRBJ1-4 TRBV12-3/TRBV12-4 - TGTGCCAGCTGTCCTATTGAGAGGGAAAAACTGTTTTTT CASCPIEREKLFF
- TRBJ1-2 TRBV5-8 - TGTGCCAGCAGCTCGGATGGTCGGGGAGGAGAAGGCTACACCTTC CASSSDGRGGEGYTF
- TRBJ1-2 TRBV30 TRBD1 TGTGCCTGGAGTGTAAGGGGGCCCTATGGCTACACCTTC CAWSVRGPYGYTF
- TRBJ2-7 TRBV4-1 - TGCGCCAGCAGCCCCCTCCACCTAGGGGGGGGTTACGAGCAGTACTTC CASSPLHLGGGYEQYF
- TRBJ2-7 TRBV7-7 - TGTGCTAGCAGCTTAGCGCTCGGCAGGGGCTACGAGCAGTACTTC CASSLALGRGYEQYF
- TRBJ1-2 TRBV5-1 - TGCGCCAGCAGCTTGGTGAGGGGAGGCGACTATGGCTACACCTTC CASSLVRGGDYGYTF
- TRBJ2-1 TRBV7-2 TRBD2 TGTGCCAGCAGCGCCCGTAGCGGGAGGCCCTACAATGAGCAGTTCTTC CASSARSGRPYNEQFF
- TRBJ1-2 TRBV27 TRBD1 TGTGCCAGCAGTCCGGGGACAGGGCAGGGCTACACCTTC CASSPGTGQGYTF
- TRBJ1-3 TRBV2 - TGTGCCAGCAGTCTAGAGAGGGTGAGGTCTGGAAACACCATATATTTT CASSLERVRSGNTIYF
- TRBJ2-5 TRBV4-3 TRBD1 TGCGCCAGCAGCCAACCCGACAGGGACCAAGAGACCCAGTACTTC CASSQPDRDQETQYF
- TRBJ2-5 TRBV9 - TGTGCCAGCAGCGTCCAACCGGGGGGGACAGCTGGGGCAGAGACCCAGTACTTC CASSVQPGGTAGAETQYF
- TRBJ2-2 TRBV5-6 - TGTGCCAGCAGCTCGTACGTTCAGGTCTTCACCGGGGAGCTGTTTTTT CASSSYVQVFTGELFF
- TRBJ1-1 TRBV24-1 - TGTGCCACCAGTGCGGGAGGATTTGAAGCTTTCTTT CATSAGGFEAFF
- TRBJ1-3 TRBV7-2 - TGTGCCAGCAGCTTAGGTCCCCCTACGGGAAACACCATATATTTT CASSLGPPTGNTIYF
- TRBJ2-1 TRBV5-1 - TGCGCCAGCAGCTTGGGACGGCAGGGTGAGCAGTTCTTC CASSLGRQGEQFF
- TRBJ1-1 TRBV5-5 TRBD1 TGTGCCAGCAGCTCCTCGGCCCCCAGGGGGACTGAAGCTTTCTTT CASSSSAPRGTEAFF
- TRBJ1-4 TRBV6-5 - TGTGCCAGCAGTTACGGGGCTCCGCGGGAAAAACTGTTTTTT CASSYGAPREKLFF
- TRBJ2-7 TRBV7-9 - TGTGCCAGCAGCTTAAGGGACACTGGTGACGAGCAGTACTTC CASSLRDTGDEQYF
- TRBJ1-1 TRBV28 - TGTGCCAGCAGTGAGCCTATGAACACTGAAGCTTTCTTT CASSEPMNTEAFF
- TRBJ2-1 TRBV30 TRBD1 TGTGCCTGGGAGGGACAGGGGGACAATGAGCAGTTCTTC CAWEGQGDNEQFF
- TRBJ2-4 TRBV5-1 TRBD1 TGCGCCAGCAGCTTGGCCTCGGACAGGGGGAACATTCAGTACTTC CASSLASDRGNIQYF
- TRBJ1-1 TRBV5-1 - TGCGCCAGCAGCTTAACCGGGGGGGCTGAAGCTTTCTTT CASSLTGGAEAFF
- TRBJ2-2 TRBV9 TRBD1 TGTGCCAGCAGCGTTAGTCAGGGGGCGAACACCGGGGAGCTGTTTTTT CASSVSQGANTGELFF
- TRBJ1-5 TRBV4-3 TRBD1 TGCGCCAGCAGCCCGAGGACAGGGCCCTATCAGCCCCAGCATTTT CASSPRTGPYQPQHF
- TRBJ2-7 TRBV3-1/TRBV3-2 TRBD2 TGTGCCAGCAGCCCCCACGGCAGAGCGGGGGGCTACGAGCAGTACTTC CASSPHGRAGGYEQYF
- TRBJ1-1 TRBV24-1 - TGTGCCACCAGTACAGGGAACACTGAAGCTTTCTTT CATSTGNTEAFF
once TRBJ2-1 TRBV9 - TGTGCCAGCAGCGGAAGTAGAGCCACTTATTACAATGAGCAGTTCTTC CASSGSRATYYNEQFF
- TRBJ2-2 TRBV6-6 - TGTGCCAGCAGTTACGGGTCGGGCACCGGGGAGCTGTTTTTT CASSYGSGTGELFF
- TRBJ1-2 TRBV5-5 - TGTGCCAGCAGCTCCCGCTTCGACACCAGCCGTAGCTACACCTTC CASSSRFDTSRSYTF
once TRBJ2-6 TRBV11-2 TRBD1 TGTGCCAGCAGCTTAAGACAGGGGGCCCTCTCTGGGGCCAACGTCCTGACTTTC CASSLRQGALSGANVLTF
- TRBJ1-3 TRBV6-2/TRBV6-3 - TGTGCCAGCAGCCGATCGGGAGTTGGAAACACCATATATTTT CASSRSGVGNTIYF
- TRBJ1-3 TRBV9 - TGTGCCAGCAGCGCAGGCGGGCGGGCTTATGGAAACACCATATATTTT CASSAGGRAYGNTIYF
- TRBJ2-7 TRBV6-1 TRBD2 TGTGCCAGCAGTGAGCGGGGGGCCCTATCCTACGAGCAGTACTTC CASSERGALSYEQYF
- TRBJ1-2 TRBV14 TRBD1 TGTGCCAGCAGCCAATTCGGGACAGGGTATAACTATGGCTACACCTTC CASSQFGTGYNYGYTF
- TRBJ2-1 TRBV5-5 - TGTGCCAGCAGCCCTCGGCACGCGGGGAATGAGCAGTTCTTC CASSPRHAGNEQFF
- TRBJ1-1 TRBV5-1 TRBD1 TGCGCCAGCAGCGTGACAGGGGGCTCAATGAACACTGAAGCTTTCTTT CASSVTGGSMNTEAFF
once TRBJ2-3 TRBV18 TRBD2 TGTGCCAGCTCACCACGGATCCAGACTAGCGGCACAGATACGCAGTATTTT CASSPRIQTSGTDTQYF
- TRBJ2-2 TRBV7-2 TRBD2 TGTGCCAGCAGCTTCGGACTAGCAGAGGGGACCGGGGAGCTGTTTTTT CASSFGLAEGTGELFF
- TRBJ1-5 TRBV19 - TGTGCCAGTAGTATTCAGGGAGGAATAAGAGGCAATCAGCCCCAGCATTTT CASSIQGGIRGNQPQHF
- TRBJ1-5 TRBV19 TRBD1 TGTGCCAGTAGGGGACAGAGCAATCAGCCCCAGCATTTT CASRGQSNQPQHF
- TRBJ2-7 TRBV6-5 - TGTGCCAGCAGTACCAGGGCCTCCTACGAGCAGTACTTC CASSTRASYEQYF